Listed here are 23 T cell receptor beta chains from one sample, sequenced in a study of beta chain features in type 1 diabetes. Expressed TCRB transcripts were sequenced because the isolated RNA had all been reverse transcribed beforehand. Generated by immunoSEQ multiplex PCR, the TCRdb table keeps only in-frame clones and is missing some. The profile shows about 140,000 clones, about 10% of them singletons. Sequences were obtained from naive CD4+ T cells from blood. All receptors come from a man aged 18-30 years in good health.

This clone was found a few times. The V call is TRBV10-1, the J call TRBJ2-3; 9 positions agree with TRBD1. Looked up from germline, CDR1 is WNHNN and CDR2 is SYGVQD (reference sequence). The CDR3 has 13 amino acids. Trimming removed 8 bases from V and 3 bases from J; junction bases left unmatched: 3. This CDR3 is CASSTGGTDTQYF. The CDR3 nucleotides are TGCGCCAGCTCGACAGGGGGTACAGATACGCAGTATTTT.

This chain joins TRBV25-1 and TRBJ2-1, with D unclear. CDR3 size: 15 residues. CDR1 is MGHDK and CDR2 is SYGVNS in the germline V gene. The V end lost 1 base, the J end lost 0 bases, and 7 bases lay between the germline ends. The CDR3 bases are TGTGCCAGCAGTGAATTCGGGTCCTCCTACAATGAGCAGTTCTTC. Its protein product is CASSEFGSSYNEQFF. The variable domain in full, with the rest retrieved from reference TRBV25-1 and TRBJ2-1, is EADIYQTPRYLVIGTGKKITLECSQTMGHDKMYWYQQDPGMELHLIHYSYGVNSTEKGDLSSESTVSRIRTEHFPLTLESARPSHTSQYLCASSEFGSSYNEQFFGPGTRLTVL.

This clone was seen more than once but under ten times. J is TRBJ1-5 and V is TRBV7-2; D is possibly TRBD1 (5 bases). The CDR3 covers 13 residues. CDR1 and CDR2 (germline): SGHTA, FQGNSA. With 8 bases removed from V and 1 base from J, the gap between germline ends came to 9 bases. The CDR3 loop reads CASRRGSNQPQHF. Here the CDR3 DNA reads TGTGCCAGCCGGCGGGGGAGCAATCAGCCCCAGCATTTT.

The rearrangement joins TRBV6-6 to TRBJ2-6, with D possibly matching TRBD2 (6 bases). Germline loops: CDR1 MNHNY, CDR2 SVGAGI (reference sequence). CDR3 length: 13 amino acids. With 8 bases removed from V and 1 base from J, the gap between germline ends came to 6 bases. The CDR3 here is CASGGSGANVLTF. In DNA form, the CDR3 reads TGTGCCAGCGGGGGGTCTGGGGCCAACGTCCTGACTTTC.

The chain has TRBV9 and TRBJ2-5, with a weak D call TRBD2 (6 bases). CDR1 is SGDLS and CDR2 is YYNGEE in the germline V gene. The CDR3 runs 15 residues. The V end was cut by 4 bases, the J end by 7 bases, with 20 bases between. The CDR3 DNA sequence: TGTGCCAGCAGCCTCGTCGGGACTGGGGATGTGACCCAGTACTTC. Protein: CASSLVGTGDVTQYF.

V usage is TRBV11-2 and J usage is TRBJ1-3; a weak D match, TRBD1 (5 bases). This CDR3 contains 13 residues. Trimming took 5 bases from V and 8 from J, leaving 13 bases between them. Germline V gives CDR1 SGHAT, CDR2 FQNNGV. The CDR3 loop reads CASSTRGEDTIYF. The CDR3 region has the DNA TGTGCCAGCAGCACCCGGGGGGAGGACACCATATATTTT. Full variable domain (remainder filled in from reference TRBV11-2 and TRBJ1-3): EAGVAQSPRYKIIEKRQSVAFWCNPISGHATLYWYQQILGQGPKLLIQFQNNGVVDDSQLPKDRFSAERLKGVDSTLKIQPAKLEDSAVYLCASSTRGEDTIYFGEGSWLTVV.

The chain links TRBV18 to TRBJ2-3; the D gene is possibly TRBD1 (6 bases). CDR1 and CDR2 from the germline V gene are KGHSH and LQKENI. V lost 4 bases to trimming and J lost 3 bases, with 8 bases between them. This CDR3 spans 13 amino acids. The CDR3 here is CASSHGTTDTQYF. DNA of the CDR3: TGTGCCAGCTCACATGGGACAACAGATACGCAGTATTTT.

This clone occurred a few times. Written as DNA, the CDR3 is TGTGCCAGCAGCTTAGATACAGGTTGGAACACTGAAGCTTTCTTT. Protein sequence: CASSLDTGWNTEAFF. The rearrangement uses TRBV7-9 and TRBJ1-1; D possibly corresponds to TRBD1 (5 bases). The CDR3 loop spans 15 amino acids. The V end lost 1 base, the J end lost 1 base, and 10 bases lay between the germline ends. Germline V gene data show CDR1 as SEHNR and CDR2 as FQNEAQ (reference sequence).

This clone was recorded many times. The CDR3 reads CASSFSGLGNEQFF. CDR3 bases: TGTGCCAGCAGCTTTAGCGGGCTCGGAAATGAGCAGTTCTTC. The chain has TRBV11-2 and TRBJ2-1; 7 bases are shared with TRBD2. V lost 3 bases, J lost 7 bases, and 6 bases stayed unmatched. Germline values: CDR1 SGHAT, CDR2 FQNNGV. The CDR3 extends over 14 amino acids.

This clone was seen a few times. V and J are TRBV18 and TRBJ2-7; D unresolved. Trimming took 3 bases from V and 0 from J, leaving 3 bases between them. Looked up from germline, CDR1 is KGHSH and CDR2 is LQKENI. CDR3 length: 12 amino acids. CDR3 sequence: CASSPVSYEQYF. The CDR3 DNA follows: TGTGCCAGCTCACCCGTCTCCTACGAGCAGTACTTC.

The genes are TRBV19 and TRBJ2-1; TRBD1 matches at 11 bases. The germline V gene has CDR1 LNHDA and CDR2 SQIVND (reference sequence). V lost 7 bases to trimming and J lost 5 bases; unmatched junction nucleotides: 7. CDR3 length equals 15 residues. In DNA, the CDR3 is TGTGCCAGTAACAAAGGACAGGGGGCTAACAATGAGCAGTTCTTC. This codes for CASNKGQGANNEQFF.

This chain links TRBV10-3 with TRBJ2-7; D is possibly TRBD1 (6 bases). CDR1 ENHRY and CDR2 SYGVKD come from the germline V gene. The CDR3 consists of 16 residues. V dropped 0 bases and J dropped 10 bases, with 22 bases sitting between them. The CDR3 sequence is CAISESGGTPPTSQYF. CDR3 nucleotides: TGTGCCATCAGTGAGTCTGGGGGCACCCCGCCTACGAGTCAGTACTTC.

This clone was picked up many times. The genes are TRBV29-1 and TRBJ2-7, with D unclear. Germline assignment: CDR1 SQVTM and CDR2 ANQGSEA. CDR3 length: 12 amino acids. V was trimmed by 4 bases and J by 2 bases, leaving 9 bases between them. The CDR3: CSVVYGAYEQYF. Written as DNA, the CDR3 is TGCAGCGTTGTGTATGGAGCCTACGAGCAGTACTTC.

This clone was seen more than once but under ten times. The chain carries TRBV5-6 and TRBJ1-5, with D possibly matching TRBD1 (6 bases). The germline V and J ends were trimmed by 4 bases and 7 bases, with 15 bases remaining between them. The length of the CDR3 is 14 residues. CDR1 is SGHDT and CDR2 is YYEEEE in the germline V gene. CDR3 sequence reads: CASSTTGSGQPQHF. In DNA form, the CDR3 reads TGTGCCAGCAGCACGACAGGATCAGGGCAGCCCCAGCATTTT.

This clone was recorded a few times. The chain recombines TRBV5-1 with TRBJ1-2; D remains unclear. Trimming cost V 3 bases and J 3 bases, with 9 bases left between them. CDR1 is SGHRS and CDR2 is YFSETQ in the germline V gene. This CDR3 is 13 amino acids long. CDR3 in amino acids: CASSSQPYYGYTF. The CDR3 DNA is TGCGCCAGCAGCTCACAGCCTTACTATGGCTACACCTTC. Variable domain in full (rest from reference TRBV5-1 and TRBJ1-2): KAGVTQTPRYLIKTRGQQVTLSCSPISGHRSVSWYQQTPGQGLQFLFEYFSETQRNKGNFPGRFSGRQFSNSRSEMNVSTLELGDSALYLCASSSQPYYGYTFGSGTRLTVV.

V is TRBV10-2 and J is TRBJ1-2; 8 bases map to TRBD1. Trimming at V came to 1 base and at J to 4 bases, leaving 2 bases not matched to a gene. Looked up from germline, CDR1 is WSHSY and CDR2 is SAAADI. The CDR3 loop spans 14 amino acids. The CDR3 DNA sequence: TGCGCCAGCAGTGAGTATGGACAGGGCTATGGCTACACCTTC. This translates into CASSEYGQGYGYTF.

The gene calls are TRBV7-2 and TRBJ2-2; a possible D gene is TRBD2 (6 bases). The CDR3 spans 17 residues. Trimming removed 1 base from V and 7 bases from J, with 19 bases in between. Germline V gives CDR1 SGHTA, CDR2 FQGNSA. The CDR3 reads CASSLGGRGLPSGELFF. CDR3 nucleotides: TGTGCCAGCAGCTTAGGAGGGCGGGGACTCCCTAGCGGGGAGCTGTTTTTT. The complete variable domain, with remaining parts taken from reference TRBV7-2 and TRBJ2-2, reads GAGVSQSPSNKVTEKGKDVELRCDPISGHTALYWYRQSLGQGLEFLIYFQGNSAPDKSGLPSDRFSAERTGGSVSTLTIQRTQQEDSAVYLCASSLGGRGLPSGELFFGEGSRLTVL.

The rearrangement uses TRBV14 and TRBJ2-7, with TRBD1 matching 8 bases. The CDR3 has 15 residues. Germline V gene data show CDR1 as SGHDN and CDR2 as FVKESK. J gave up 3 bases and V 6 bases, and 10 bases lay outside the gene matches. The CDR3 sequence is CASSPWTGTGYEQYF. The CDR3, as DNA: TGTGCCAGCAGTCCCTGGACAGGGACGGGCTACGAGCAGTACTTC.

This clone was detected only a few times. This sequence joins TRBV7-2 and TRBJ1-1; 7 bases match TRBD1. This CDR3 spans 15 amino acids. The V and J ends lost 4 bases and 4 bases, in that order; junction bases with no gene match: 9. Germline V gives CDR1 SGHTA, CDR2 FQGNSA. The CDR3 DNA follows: TGTGCCAGCAGCTCACCCCGACAGGGACGCACTGAAGCTTTCTTT. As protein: CASSSPRQGRTEAFF.

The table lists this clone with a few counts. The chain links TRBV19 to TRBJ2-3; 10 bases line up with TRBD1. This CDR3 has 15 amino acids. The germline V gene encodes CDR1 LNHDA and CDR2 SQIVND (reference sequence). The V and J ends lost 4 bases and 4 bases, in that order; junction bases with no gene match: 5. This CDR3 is CASSTDGQGADTQYF. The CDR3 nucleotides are TGTGCCAGTAGTACCGATGGACAGGGGGCAGATACGCAGTATTTT.

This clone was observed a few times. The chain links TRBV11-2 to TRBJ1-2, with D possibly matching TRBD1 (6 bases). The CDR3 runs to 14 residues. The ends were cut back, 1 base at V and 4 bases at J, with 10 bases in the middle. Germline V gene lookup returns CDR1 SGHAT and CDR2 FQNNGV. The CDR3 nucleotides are TGTGCCAGCAGCTTAGCACCACAGGGCTATGGCTACACCTTC. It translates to CASSLAPQGYGYTF.

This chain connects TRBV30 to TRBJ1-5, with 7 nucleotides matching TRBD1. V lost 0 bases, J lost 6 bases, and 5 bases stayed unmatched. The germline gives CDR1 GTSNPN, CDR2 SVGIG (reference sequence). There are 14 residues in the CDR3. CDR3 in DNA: TGTGCCTGGAGTGTAACGACAGGGCTTCAGCCCCAGCATTTT. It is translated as CAWSVTTGLQPQHF.

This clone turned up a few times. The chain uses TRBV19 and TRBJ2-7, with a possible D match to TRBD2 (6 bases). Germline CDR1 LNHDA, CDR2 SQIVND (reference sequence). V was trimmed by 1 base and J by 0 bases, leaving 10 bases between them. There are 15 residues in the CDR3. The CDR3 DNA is TGTGCCAGTAGTATAGGGGACGGGAGCTCCTACGAGCAGTACTTC. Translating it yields CASSIGDGSSYEQYF.